This TCR beta chain comes out of a study of cytomegalovirus exposure and HLA in healthy donors. General study points: The majority of TCR sequences were rare, yet some public TCRs appeared in many donors. Indistinguishable V segments such as TRBV6-2 and TRBV6-3 were excluded.

About this clone: The antigen is unknown.

Vbeta (60) and Jbeta (13) primers were used in the PCR. TCRdb keeps only in-frame clones here, not all; method: immunoSEQ multiplex PCR. The table lists some 130,000 clones, more than 60% of them singletons. The CDR3 extends over 13 amino acids. V lost 8 bases, J lost 6 bases, and 16 bases lay in between. CDR1 is MDHEN and CDR2 is SYDVKM in the germline V gene. The sequence was collected from a woman in her forties or fifties in good health and CMV-seropositive. Sequencing was carried out using PBMCs. The chain has TRBV28 and TRBJ1-2; possible D gene TRBD1, 6 bases. The DNA of the CDR3 is TGTGCCAGCCACATAGGGGGGGGGAATGGCTACACCTTC. This translates into CASHIGGGNGYTF.